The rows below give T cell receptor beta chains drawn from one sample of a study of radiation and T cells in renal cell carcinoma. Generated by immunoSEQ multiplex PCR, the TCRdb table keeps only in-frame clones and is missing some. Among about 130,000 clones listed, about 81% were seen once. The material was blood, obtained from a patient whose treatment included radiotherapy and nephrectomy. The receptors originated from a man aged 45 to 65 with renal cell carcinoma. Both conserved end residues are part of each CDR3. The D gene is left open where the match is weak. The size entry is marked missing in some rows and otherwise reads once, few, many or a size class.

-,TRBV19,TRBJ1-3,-,CASSIGVSGNTIYF,TGTGCCAGTAGTATCGGGGTCTCAGGAAACACCATATATTTT
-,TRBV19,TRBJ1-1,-,CASTRDLNTEAFF,TGTGCCAGTACCAGGGACTTGAACACTGAAGCTTTCTTT
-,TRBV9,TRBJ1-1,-,CARPDTRPPTEAFF,TGTGCCAGGCCCGATACGCGGCCCCCTACTGAAGCTTTCTTT
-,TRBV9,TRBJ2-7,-,CASSDLGRGDFGDEQYF,TGTGCCAGCAGCGATCTGGGTAGGGGCGACTTCGGCGACGAGCAGTACTTC
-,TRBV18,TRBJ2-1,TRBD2,CASLLTSGGYEQFF,TGTGCCAGCTTGCTGACTAGCGGGGGCTATGAGCAGTTCTTC
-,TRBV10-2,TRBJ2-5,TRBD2,CASTPSSGQETQYF,TGCGCCAGCACTCCGTCTAGCGGACAAGAGACCCAGTACTTC
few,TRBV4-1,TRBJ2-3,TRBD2,CASSQLAATDTQYF,TGCGCCAGCAGCCAACTAGCGGCCACAGATACGCAGTATTTT
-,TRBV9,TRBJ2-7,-,CASSVDSRASTYEQYF,TGTGCCAGCAGCGTAGATTCCAGGGCGTCGACCTACGAGCAGTACTTC
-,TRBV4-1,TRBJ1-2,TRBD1,CASSHGDSEFYGYTF,TGCGCCAGCAGCCACGGGGACAGCGAATTCTATGGCTACACCTTC
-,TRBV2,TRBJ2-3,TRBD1,CASSERGTGIYYGTDTQYF,TGTGCCAGCAGTGAAAGGGGGACAGGGATTTACTATGGCACAGATACGCAGTATTTT
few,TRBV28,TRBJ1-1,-,CASSLSPTGHTEAFF,TGTGCCAGCAGTTTAAGCCCCACAGGGCACACTGAAGCTTTCTTT
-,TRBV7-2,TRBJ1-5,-,CASSPRTPQPQHF,TGTGCCAGCAGCCCTAGGACTCCTCAGCCCCAGCATTTT
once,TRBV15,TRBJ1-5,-,CATSRGGASDQPQHF,TGTGCCACCAGCAGAGGGGGGGCATCGGATCAGCCCCAGCATTTT
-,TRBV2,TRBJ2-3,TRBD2,CASSLTSGMDDTQYF,TGTGCCAGCAGCTTGACTAGCGGGATGGATGATACGCAGTATTTT
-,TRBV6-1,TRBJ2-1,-,CASSPGARAYDEQFF,TGTGCCAGCAGTCCGGGGGCTAGGGCGTACGATGAGCAGTTCTTC
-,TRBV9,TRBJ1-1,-,CASSPNEEGTEAFF,TGTGCCAGCAGCCCGAACGAAGAGGGCACTGAAGCTTTCTTT
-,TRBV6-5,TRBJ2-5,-,CASSRRVQETQYF,TGTGCCAGCAGCCGGAGGGTCCAAGAGACCCAGTACTTC
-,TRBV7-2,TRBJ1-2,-,CASSLADSGLYGYTF,TGTGCCAGCAGCTTGGCTGATTCGGGATTATATGGCTACACCTTC
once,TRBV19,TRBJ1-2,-,CASIGRQEGNEYGYTF,TGTGCCAGTATAGGCCGTCAAGAGGGCAATGAGTATGGCTACACCTTC
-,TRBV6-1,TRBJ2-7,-,CASSEATSLISYEQYF,TGTGCCAGCAGTGAAGCAACTAGCTTGATCTCCTACGAGCAGTACTTC
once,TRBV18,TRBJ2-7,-,CASSPRSHPEEQYF,TGTGCCAGCTCACCACGGTCGCACCCAGAGGAGCAGTACTTC
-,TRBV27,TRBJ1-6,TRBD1,CASSLSSGTGGESPLHF,TGTGCCAGCAGTTTATCTTCCGGGACAGGGGGTGAATCACCCCTCCACTTT
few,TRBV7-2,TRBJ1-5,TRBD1,CASNEQGRGSNQPQHF,TGTGCCAGCAATGAACAGGGGAGGGGTAGCAATCAGCCCCAGCATTTT
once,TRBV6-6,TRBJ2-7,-,CASSATEPPYEQYF,TGTGCCAGCAGTGCAACGGAGCCCCCCTACGAGCAGTACTTC
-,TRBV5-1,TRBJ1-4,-,CASTRSWGLNEKLFF,TGCGCCAGCACACGGAGCTGGGGGCTTAATGAAAAACTGTTTTTT
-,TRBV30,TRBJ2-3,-,CASYSVVGSTDTQYF,TGTGCCTCCTATTCCGTGGTTGGGAGCACAGATACGCAGTATTTT
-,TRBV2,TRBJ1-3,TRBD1,CASSGTGSGNTIYF,TGTGCCAGCAGCGGGACAGGGAGTGGAAACACCATATATTTT
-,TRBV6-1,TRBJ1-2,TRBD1,CASKTGQGGSYGYTF,TGTGCCAGCAAGACGGGACAGGGAGGTAGCTATGGCTACACCTTC
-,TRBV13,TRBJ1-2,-,CASSPASPLANYGYTF,TGTGCCAGCAGCCCGGCCAGCCCTTTAGCTAACTATGGCTACACCTTC
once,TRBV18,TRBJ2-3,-,CASSPRSFTDTQYF,TGTGCCAGCTCACCCCGGTCCTTCACAGATACGCAGTATTTT
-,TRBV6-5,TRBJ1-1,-,CASSYISVPLNTEAFF,TGTGCCAGCAGTTACATCAGTGTACCCCTGAATACTGAAGCTTTCTTT
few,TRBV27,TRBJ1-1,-,CASSLEGGFTEAFF,TGTGCCAGCAGTTTAGAAGGGGGGTTCACTGAAGCTTTCTTT
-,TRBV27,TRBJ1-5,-,CASSFVNQPQHF,TGTGCCAGCAGTTTCGTCAATCAGCCCCAGCATTTT
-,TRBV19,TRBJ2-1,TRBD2,CASSIPWGEGNEQFF,TGTGCCAGTAGTATCCCGTGGGGGGAGGGGAATGAGCAGTTCTTC
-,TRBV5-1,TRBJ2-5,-,CASSFQQVKETQYF,TGCGCCAGCAGCTTCCAACAGGTCAAAGAGACCCAGTACTTC
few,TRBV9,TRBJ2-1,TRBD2,CASSALKGGKGDEQFF,TGTGCCAGCAGCGCCCTCAAGGGAGGGAAAGGGGATGAGCAGTTCTTC
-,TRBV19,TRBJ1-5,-,CASSIDIGQPQHF,TGTGCCAGTAGTATCGACATCGGTCAGCCCCAGCATTTT
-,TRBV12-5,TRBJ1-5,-,CASGLLENQPQHF,TGTGCTAGTGGTTTGCTCGAAAATCAGCCCCAGCATTTT
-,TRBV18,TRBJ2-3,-,CASSRRLADTQYF,TGTGCCAGCTCCCGCCGACTAGCAGATACGCAGTATTTT
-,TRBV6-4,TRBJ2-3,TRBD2,CASSWTSGGDTQYF,TGTGCCAGCAGCTGGACTAGCGGGGGAGATACGCAGTATTTT